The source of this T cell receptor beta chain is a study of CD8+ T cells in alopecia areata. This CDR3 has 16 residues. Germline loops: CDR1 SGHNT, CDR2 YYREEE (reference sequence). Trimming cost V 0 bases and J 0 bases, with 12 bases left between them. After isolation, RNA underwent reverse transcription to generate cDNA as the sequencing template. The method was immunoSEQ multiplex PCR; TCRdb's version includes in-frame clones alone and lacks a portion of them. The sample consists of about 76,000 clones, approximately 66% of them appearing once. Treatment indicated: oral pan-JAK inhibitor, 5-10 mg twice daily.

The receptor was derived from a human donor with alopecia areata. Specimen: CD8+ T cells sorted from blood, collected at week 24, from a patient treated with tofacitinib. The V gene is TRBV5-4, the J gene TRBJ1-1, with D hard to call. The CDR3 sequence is CASSLAPTILNTEAFF. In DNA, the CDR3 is TGTGCCAGCAGCTTGGCCCCGACAATTTTGAACACTGAAGCTTTCTTT.